This T cell receptor beta chain was identified in a study of blood T cells in healthy people across ages. Notes on this clonotype: An end of the junction differs from the germline gene, which may be a read error.

The CDR3 covers 16 residues. The germline V gene encodes CDR1 SGHVS and CDR2 FQNEAQ. The authors ran a second PCR of roughly 6 to 12 cycles using a sample-barcoded 5' primer and a J-beta primer mix. TCRdb passed the 5' RACE reads through MiXCR, listing each CDR3 protein once. The data contain 1.5 million to 2 million distinct CDR3 sequences, under 30% of them singletons. V usage is TRBV7-8 and J usage is TRBJ1-2; D is perhaps TRBD1 (6 bases). This clonotype was obtained from a woman in her thirties in good health. Source material: blood. The CDR3 reads CAISLSRPGAGYGYTF. The CDR3 region has the DNA TGTGCCATCAGCTTATCTCGTCCGGGGGCAGGGTATGGCTACACCTTC.